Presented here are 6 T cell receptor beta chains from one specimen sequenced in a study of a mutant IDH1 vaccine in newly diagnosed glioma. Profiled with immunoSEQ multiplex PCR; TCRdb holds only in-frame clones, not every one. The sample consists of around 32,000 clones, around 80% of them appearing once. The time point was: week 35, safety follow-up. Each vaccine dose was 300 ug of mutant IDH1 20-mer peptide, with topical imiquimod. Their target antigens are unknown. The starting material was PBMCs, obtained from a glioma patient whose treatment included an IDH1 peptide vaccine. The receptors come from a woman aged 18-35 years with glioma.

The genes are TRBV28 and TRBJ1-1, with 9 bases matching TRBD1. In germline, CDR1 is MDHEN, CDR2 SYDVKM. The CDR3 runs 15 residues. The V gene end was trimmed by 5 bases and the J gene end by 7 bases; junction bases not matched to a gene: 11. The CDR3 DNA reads TGTGCCAGCAGTCCCGGCGACAGGGGGAGGAGTGAAGCTTTCTTT. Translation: CASSPGDRGRSEAFF.

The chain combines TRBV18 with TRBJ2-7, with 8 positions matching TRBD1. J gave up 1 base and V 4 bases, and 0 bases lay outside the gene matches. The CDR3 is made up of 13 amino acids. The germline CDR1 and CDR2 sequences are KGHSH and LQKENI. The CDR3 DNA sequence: TGTGCCAGCTCACGGGACAGGTCCTACGAGCAGTACTTC. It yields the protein CASSRDRSYEQYF.

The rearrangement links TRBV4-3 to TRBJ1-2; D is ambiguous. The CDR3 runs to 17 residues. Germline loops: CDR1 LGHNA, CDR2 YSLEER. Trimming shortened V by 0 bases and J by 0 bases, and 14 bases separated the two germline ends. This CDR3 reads CASSQDVAGPANYGYTF. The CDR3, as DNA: TGCGCCAGCAGCCAAGATGTGGCAGGACCAGCTAACTATGGCTACACCTTC.

CDR3 coding DNA: TGCGCCAGCACCGCAGGGGGGATGAGCTCCTACGAGCAGTACTTC. It yields the protein CASTAGGMSSYEQYF. The chain uses TRBV5-1 and TRBJ2-7, with a weak D call TRBD1 (7 bases). CDR3 size: 15 residues. V was pared by 6 bases and J by 0 bases, with 16 bases between. CDR1 and CDR2 from the germline V gene are SGHRS and YFSETQ.

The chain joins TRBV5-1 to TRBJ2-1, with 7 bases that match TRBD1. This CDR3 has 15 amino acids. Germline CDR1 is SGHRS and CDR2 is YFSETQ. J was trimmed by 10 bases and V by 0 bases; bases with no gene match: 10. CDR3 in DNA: TGCGCCAGCAGCTTGGGGGGTAGACAGGGTGACGAGCAGTTCTTC. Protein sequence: CASSLGGRQGDEQFF.

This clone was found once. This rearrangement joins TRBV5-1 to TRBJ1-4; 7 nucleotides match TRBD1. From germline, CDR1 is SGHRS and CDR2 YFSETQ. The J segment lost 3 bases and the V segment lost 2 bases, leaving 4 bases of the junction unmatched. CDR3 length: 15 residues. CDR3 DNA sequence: TGCGCCAGCAGCTTTGAAACAGGGGCTAATGAAAAACTGTTTTTT. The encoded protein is CASSFETGANEKLFF.